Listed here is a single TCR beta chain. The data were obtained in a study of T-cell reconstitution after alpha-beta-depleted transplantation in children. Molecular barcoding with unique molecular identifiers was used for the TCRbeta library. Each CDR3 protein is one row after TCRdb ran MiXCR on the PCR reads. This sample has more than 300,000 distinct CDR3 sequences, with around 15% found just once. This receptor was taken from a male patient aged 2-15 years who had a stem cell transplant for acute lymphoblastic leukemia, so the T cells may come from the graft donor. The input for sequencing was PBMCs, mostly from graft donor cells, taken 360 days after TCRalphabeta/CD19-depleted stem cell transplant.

Written as DNA, the CDR3 is TGTGCCAGCAGCCACCAGCGGGAGGGAAACAATGAGCAGTTCTTC. Translated: CASSHQREGNNEQFF. The chain employs TRBV3-1 and TRBJ2-1, with 10 bases lining up with TRBD2. The junction had 4 bases not matched to a gene; V was cut back by 3 bases and J by 5 bases. Germline V gives CDR1 LGHDT, CDR2 YNNKEL (reference sequence). The CDR3 covers 15 residues.